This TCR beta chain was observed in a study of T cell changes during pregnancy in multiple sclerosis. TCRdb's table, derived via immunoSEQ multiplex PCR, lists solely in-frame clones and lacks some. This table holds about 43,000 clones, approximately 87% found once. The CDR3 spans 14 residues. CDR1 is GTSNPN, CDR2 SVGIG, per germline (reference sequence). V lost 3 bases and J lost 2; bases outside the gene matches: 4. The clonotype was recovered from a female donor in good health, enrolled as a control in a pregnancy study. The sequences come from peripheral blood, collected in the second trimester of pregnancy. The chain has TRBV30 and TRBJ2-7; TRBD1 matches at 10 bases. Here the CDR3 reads CAWSSGQGPYEQYF. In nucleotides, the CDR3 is TGTGCCTGGAGCTCGGGACAGGGGCCCTACGAGCAGTACTTC.